The clone carrying this T cell receptor beta chain was seen only a few times. Per germline, CDR1 SGHRS and CDR2 YFSETQ. Trimming stripped 4 bases from V and 7 bases from J, with 15 bases between. The CDR3 is made up of 14 amino acids. TCRdb re-analysed the RT-PCR reads in MiXCR, keeping a single row per CDR3 protein. Here the sample spans about 680,000 distinct CDR3 sequences, over 12% being singletons. This clonotype originated in a female donor in good health, serving as a healthy control. The chain is built from TRBV5-1 and TRBJ1-5; tentative D call: TRBD1 (5 bases). Sequencing was carried out using memory CD4+ T cells from blood. The DNA of the CDR3 is TGCGCCAGCAGCCAGGAGGAGTCAGGGCAGCCCCAGCATTTT. It codes for CASSQEESGQPQHF.